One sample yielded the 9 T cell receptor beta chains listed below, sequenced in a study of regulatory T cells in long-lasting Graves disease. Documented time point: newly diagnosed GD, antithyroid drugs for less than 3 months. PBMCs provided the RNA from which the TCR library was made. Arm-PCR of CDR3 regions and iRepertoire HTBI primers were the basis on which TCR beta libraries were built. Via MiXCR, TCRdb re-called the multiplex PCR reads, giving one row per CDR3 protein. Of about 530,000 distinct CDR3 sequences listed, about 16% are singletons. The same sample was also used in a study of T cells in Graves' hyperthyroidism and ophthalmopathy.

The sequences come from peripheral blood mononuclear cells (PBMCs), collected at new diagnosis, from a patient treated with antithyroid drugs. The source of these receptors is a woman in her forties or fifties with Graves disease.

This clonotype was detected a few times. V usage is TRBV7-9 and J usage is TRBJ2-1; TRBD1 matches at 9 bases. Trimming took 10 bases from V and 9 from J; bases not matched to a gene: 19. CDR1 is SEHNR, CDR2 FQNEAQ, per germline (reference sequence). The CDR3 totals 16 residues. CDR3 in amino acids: CATPAGTGFSAGEQFF. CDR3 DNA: TGTGCCACCCCAGCAGGGACAGGGTTTTCAGCAGGTGAGCAGTTCTTC.

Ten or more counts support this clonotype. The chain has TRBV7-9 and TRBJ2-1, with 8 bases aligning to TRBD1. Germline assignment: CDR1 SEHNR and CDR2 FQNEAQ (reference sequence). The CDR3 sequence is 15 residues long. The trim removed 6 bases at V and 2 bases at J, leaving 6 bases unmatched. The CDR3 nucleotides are TGTGCCAGCAGTTCGGACAGGGTAGCCTACAATGAGCAGTTCTTC. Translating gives CASSSDRVAYNEQFF.

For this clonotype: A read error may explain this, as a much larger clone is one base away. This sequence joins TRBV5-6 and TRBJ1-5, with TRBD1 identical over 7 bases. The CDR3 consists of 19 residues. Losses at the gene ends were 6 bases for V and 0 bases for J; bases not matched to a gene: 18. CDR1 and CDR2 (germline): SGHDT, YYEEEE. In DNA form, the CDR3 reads TGTGCCAGCAACTTTGCCGGGACAGAGATATTGTATAGCAATCAGCCCCAGCATTTT. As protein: CASNFAGTEILYSNQPQHF.

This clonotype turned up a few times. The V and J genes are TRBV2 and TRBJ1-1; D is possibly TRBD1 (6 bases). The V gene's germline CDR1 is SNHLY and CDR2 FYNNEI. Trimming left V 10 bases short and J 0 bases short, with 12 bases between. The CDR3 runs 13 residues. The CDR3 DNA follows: TGTGCCACCTCAGGACAGATGAACACTGAAGCTTTCTTT. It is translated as CATSGQMNTEAFF.

The CDR3 protein is CASSIGGQGSTEAFF. Here the CDR3 DNA reads TGTGCCAGTAGTATCGGGGGTCAGGGATCCACTGAAGCTTTCTTT. The chain links TRBV19 to TRBJ1-1, with TRBD1 as a possible D gene (5 bases). Looked up from germline, CDR1 is LNHDA and CDR2 is SQIVND (reference sequence). Between the trimmed V and J ends, which lost 3 bases and 4 bases, there was a span of 15 bases. The CDR3 contains 15 residues.

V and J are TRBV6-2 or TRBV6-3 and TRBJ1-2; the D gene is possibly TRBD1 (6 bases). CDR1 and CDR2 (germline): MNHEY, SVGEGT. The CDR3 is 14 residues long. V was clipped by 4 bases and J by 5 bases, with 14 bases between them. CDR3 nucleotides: TGTGCCAGCAGTTTTGCGCAGGGGTTTTATGGCTACACCTTC. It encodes CASSFAQGFYGYTF.

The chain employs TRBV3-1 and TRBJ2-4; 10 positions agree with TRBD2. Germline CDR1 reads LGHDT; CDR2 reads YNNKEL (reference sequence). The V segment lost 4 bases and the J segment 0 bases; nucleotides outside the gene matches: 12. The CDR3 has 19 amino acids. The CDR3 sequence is CASSPRASGGPLAKNIQYF. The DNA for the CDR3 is TGTGCCAGCAGCCCACGGGCTAGCGGGGGCCCTCTAGCCAAAAACATTCAGTACTTC.

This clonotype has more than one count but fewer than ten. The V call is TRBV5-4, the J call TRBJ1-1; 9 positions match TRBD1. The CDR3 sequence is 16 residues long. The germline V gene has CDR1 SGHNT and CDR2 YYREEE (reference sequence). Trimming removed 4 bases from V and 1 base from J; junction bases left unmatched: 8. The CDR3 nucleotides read TGTGCCAGCAGCCAACCCTCGGACAGGGGGAACACTGAAGCTTTCTTT. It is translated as CASSQPSDRGNTEAFF.

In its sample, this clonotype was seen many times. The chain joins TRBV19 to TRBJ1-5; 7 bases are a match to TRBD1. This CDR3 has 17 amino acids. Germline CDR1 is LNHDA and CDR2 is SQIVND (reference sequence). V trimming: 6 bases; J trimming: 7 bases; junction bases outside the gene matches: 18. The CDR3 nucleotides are TGTGCCAGTAGGACCCGTACCGGGACAGCCTTTCGACAGCCCCAGCATTTT. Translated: CASRTRTGTAFRQPQHF.